Listed below are T cell receptor beta chains from one sample, sequenced in a study of cytomegalovirus exposure and HLA in healthy donors. Produced via immunoSEQ multiplex PCR; TCRdb's table is partial and in-frame only. Seen here are more than 150,000 clones, 60% to 85% observed once, and the top ten hold about 2.9%. Sequencing used PBMCs. The source is a woman aged 45 to 65 in good health and CMV-seropositive. Each CDR3 is given with its conserved first and last residue. A D gene is named only where the DNA matches it firmly. Part of the rows lack a size; the others show once, few, many or a class for expanded clones.

TRBJ2-7 | TRBV7-9 | . | TRBD1 | CASSPTGTGTRQYF | TGTGCCAGCAGCCCAACCGGGACAGGGACTCGGCAGTACTTC
TRBJ1-5 | TRBV6-5 | . | . | CASSYSRGDGQPQHF | TGTGCCAGCAGTTACTCCCGGGGGGATGGTCAGCCCCAGCATTTT
TRBJ1-1 | TRBV5-1 | . | . | CASSPLQRNTEAFF | TGCGCCAGCAGCCCTCTCCAGCGGAACACTGAAGCTTTCTTT
TRBJ1-2 | TRBV4-1 | . | . | CASSRPGTHYGYTF | TGCGCCAGCAGCCGTCCGGGAACCCATTATGGCTACACCTTC
TRBJ2-2 | TRBV10-3 | . | TRBD2 | CAIMERPTSGITGELFF | TGTGCCATCATGGAGCGGCCGACTAGCGGGATCACCGGGGAGCTGTTTTTT
TRBJ1-1 | TRBV9 | . | . | CASSVGRDTEAFF | TGTGCCAGCAGCGTAGGCAGGGATACTGAAGCTTTCTTT
TRBJ1-2 | TRBV6-5 | few | . | CASSYSNGGWYGYTF | TGTGCCAGCAGTTACTCGAATGGGGGCTGGTATGGCTACACCTTC
TRBJ1-5 | TRBV7-9 | . | . | CASSDSGAGNQPQHF | TGTGCCAGCAGCGATAGCGGGGCGGGGAATCAGCCCCAGCATTTT
TRBJ2-5 | TRBV19 | few | TRBD1 | CASSIGSGGGQTQYF | TGTGCCAGTAGTATTGGGTCAGGGGGCGGACAGACCCAGTACTTC
TRBJ2-7 | TRBV10-2 | . | TRBD2 | CASSESGGGREQYF | TGCGCCAGCAGTGAGTCTGGCGGGGGACGCGAGCAGTACTTC
TRBJ2-2 | TRBV29-1 | once | TRBD1 | CSGGQGINTGELFF | TGCAGCGGAGGACAGGGAATCAACACCGGGGAGCTGTTTTTT
TRBJ2-3 | TRBV7-2 | . | . | CASSLARGTDTQYF | TGTGCCAGCAGCTTAGCCAGGGGTACAGATACGCAGTATTTT
TRBJ2-1 | TRBV2 | few | . | CASRRQSTAYNEQFF | TGTGCCAGCAGGAGGCAGTCCACGGCGTACAATGAGCAGTTCTTC
TRBJ2-1 | TRBV28 | . | TRBD1 | CASSLTGTGINEQFF | TGTGCCAGCAGTTTAACCGGGACAGGAATCAATGAGCAGTTCTTC
TRBJ1-1 | TRBV5-1 | . | TRBD1 | CASSGGQGWNTEAFF | TGCGCCAGCAGCGGAGGACAGGGGTGGAACACTGAAGCTTTCTTT
TRBJ1-1 | TRBV7-2 | . | TRBD1 | CASSVGTANTEAFF | TGTGCCAGCAGCGTCGGGACAGCCAACACTGAAGCTTTCTTT
TRBJ1-1 | TRBV2 | . | . | CASTGEIIEAFF | TGTGCCAGCACGGGGGAGATTATTGAAGCTTTCTTT
TRBJ2-5 | TRBV5-1 | few | TRBD2 | CASSLAGTRGETQYF | TGCGCCAGCAGCTTGGCCGGGACTAGGGGAGAGACCCAGTACTTC
TRBJ2-5 | TRBV5-8 | . | . | CASSFGLAEAQYF | TGTGCCAGCAGCTTTGGGCTAGCCGAGGCCCAGTACTTC
TRBJ1-4 | TRBV10-3 | . | . | CAISGSEGSEKLFF | TGTGCCATCAGCGGGTCCGAGGGAAGTGAAAAACTGTTTTTT
TRBJ2-1 | TRBV7-7 | once | . | CASSLSPGVYNEQFF | TGTGCTAGCAGCTTAAGTCCGGGGGTATACAATGAGCAGTTCTTC
TRBJ2-7 | TRBV14 | . | . | CASSPGQPYEQYF | TGTGCCAGCAGCCCTGGACAGCCTTACGAGCAGTACTTC
TRBJ1-1 | TRBV15 | few | TRBD1 | CATSWGTGGTEAFF | TGTGCCACCAGTTGGGGGACAGGAGGTACTGAAGCTTTCTTT
TRBJ2-6 | TRBV13 | . | . | CASSFKGAATSSGANVLTF | TGTGCCAGCAGCTTCAAAGGGGCAGCCACCAGCTCTGGGGCCAACGTCCTGACTTTC
TRBJ1-1 | TRBV5-1 | once | TRBD1 | CASSLGDRADTEAFF | TGCGCCAGCAGCTTGGGGGACAGGGCGGACACTGAAGCTTTCTTT
TRBJ2-3 | TRBV5-1 | . | TRBD2 | CASSLAASGTDTQYF | TGCGCCAGCAGCTTGGCGGCTAGCGGGACAGATACGCAGTATTTT
TRBJ2-1 | TRBV5-1 | . | . | CASSLGGPSSYNEQFF | TGCGCCAGCAGCTTGGGCGGCCCCAGCTCCTACAATGAGCAGTTCTTC
TRBJ2-3 | TRBV5-1 | . | TRBD2 | CASKQAGLPGDTQYF | TGCGCCAGCAAACAAGCGGGACTCCCGGGAGATACGCAGTATTTT
TRBJ2-2 | TRBV10-3 | . | TRBD1 | CAISDDRATGELFF | TGTGCCATCAGTGACGACAGGGCCACCGGGGAGCTGTTTTTT
TRBJ2-7 | TRBV28 | . | . | CASSTTVYEQYF | TGTGCCAGCAGTACGACAGTCTACGAGCAGTACTTC
TRBJ2-1 | TRBV11-2 | . | TRBD2 | CASSPTSGNEQFF | TGTGCCAGCAGCCCGACTAGCGGCAATGAGCAGTTCTTC
TRBJ2-7 | TRBV14 | . | TRBD2 | CASSQESGSGYEQYF | TGTGCCAGCAGCCAAGAGAGCGGGAGCGGGTACGAGCAGTACTTC
TRBJ2-5 | TRBV4-3 | few | TRBD2 | CASSQLGLAGETQYF | TGCGCCAGCAGCCAACTGGGACTAGCAGGAGAGACCCAGTACTTC
TRBJ2-7 | TRBV28 | . | TRBD1 | CASSFAGGGQYF | TGTGCCAGCAGTTTCGCAGGGGGCGGGCAGTACTTC
TRBJ2-5 | TRBV12-5 | . | TRBD2 | CASGHPGLAGGRGETQYF | TGTGCTAGTGGTCACCCCGGACTAGCGGGGGGGCGGGGGGAGACCCAGTACTTC
TRBJ2-3 | TRBV11-2 | . | . | CASSLTGGLSTDTQYF | TGTGCCAGCAGCTTAACGGGGGGCTTGAGCACAGATACGCAGTATTTT
TRBJ2-6 | TRBV13 | . | . | CASSESSGANGLTF | TGTGCCAGCAGCGAGAGCTCTGGGGCCAACGGCCTGACTTTC
TRBJ1-6 | TRBV6-5 | few | . | CASSYSRGESSPLHF | TGTGCCAGCAGTTACTCCAGGGGCGAGAGTTCACCCCTCCACTTT
TRBJ1-1 | TRBV6-1 | . | . | CASSVRDSEAFF | TGTGCCAGCAGTGTAAGAGATTCTGAAGCTTTCTTT
TRBJ2-7 | TRBV2 | . | TRBD2 | CASRAGLAGDEQYF | TGTGCCAGCAGGGCGGGACTAGCGGGAGACGAGCAGTACTTC
TRBJ1-1 | TRBV28 | . | . | CASSRGWDIEAFF | TGTGCCAGCAGCCGAGGGTGGGATATTGAAGCTTTCTTT
TRBJ2-2 | TRBV7-2 | . | TRBD2 | CASNQRGPNTGELFF | TGTGCCAGCAACCAGCGGGGACCGAACACCGGGGAGCTGTTTTTT
TRBJ1-3 | TRBV18 | . | TRBD1 | CASSPGTDSGNTIYF | TGTGCCAGCTCACCGGGGACAGACTCTGGAAACACCATATATTTT
TRBJ1-2 | TRBV6-1 | . | . | CASSESKAQGYGYTF | TGTGCCAGCAGTGAATCCAAGGCACAGGGCTATGGCTACACCTTC
TRBJ2-7 | TRBV4-2 | . | TRBD2 | CASSRRASGTSYEQYF | TGTGCCAGCAGCCGCCGAGCGAGCGGGACCTCCTACGAGCAGTACTTC
TRBJ2-2 | TRBV4-2 | . | TRBD2 | CASSQDGGLAGGAPTGELFF | TGTGCCAGCAGCCAAGATGGCGGACTAGCGGGGGGCGCCCCCACCGGGGAGCTGTTTTTT
TRBJ2-2 | TRBV5-4 | . | . | CASSWGQGVNTGELFF | TGTGCCAGCAGCTGGGGGCAGGGAGTGAACACCGGGGAGCTGTTTTTT
TRBJ2-3 | TRBV7-2 | . | . | CASSWSPAADTQYF | TGTGCCAGCAGCTGGTCCCCAGCGGCAGATACGCAGTATTTT
TRBJ1-5 | TRBV28 | . | TRBD1 | CASRVQGAGQPQHF | TGTGCCAGCAGGGTCCAGGGGGCGGGTCAGCCCCAGCATTTT
TRBJ2-4 | TRBV7-2 | few | TRBD2 | CASSPGRVGNIQYF | TGTGCCAGCAGCCCTGGGAGGGTGGGAAACATTCAGTACTTC
TRBJ2-7 | TRBV27 | . | TRBD1 | CASSLWGQGAFEQYF | TGTGCCAGCAGTTTATGGGGACAGGGGGCCTTCGAGCAGTACTTC
TRBJ2-1 | TRBV10-3 | . | TRBD2 | CAISESGGLAGYEQFF | TGTGCCATCAGTGAGTCGGGTGGACTAGCAGGATATGAGCAGTTCTTC
TRBJ2-1 | TRBV28 | . | . | CASSPNRGGRNEQFF | TGTGCCAGCAGTCCCAACAGGGGAGGTAGGAATGAGCAGTTCTTC
TRBJ2-3 | TRBV28 | . | . | CASSFNSRTNTDTQYF | TGTGCCAGCAGTTTCAACTCTCGGACAAACACAGATACGCAGTATTTT
TRBJ2-7 | TRBV6-5 | few | TRBD2 | CASSYSGTSEQYF | TGTGCCAGCAGTTACAGCGGGACCTCCGAGCAGTACTTC
TRBJ2-7 | TRBV9 | . | TRBD2 | CASSVGGRPGYEQYF | TGTGCCAGCAGCGTAGGCGGGAGACCCGGATACGAGCAGTACTTC
TRBJ2-4 | TRBV29-1 | . | TRBD1 | CSAGGGQGADIQYF | TGCAGCGCCGGGGGGGGACAGGGGGCAGACATTCAGTACTTC